This T cell receptor (beta chain) was recovered during a study of T cell responses to AZD1222 COVID-19 vaccine. The V gene's germline CDR1 is LNHDA and CDR2 SQIVND (reference sequence). The CDR3 contains 16 residues. Trimming removed 5 bases at V and 1 base at J, with 17 bases between. Regarding this clone: Its specificity is not known.

Clones were read by immunoSEQ multiplex PCR, and TCRdb kept only the in-frame ones, dropping some. The repertoire holds around 140,000 clones, with roughly 86% as singletons. Study outcomes and limitations: Mapped onto spike, vaccine-associated CD4 TCRs spanned it and were dominant at 160-218 and 743-854. Close to half of all spike-specific TCRs reportedly target regions of the variants that are unmutated.

This clonotype was obtained from an adult who received the AZD1222 COVID-19 vaccine. The chain couples TRBV19 to TRBJ2-5; tentatively, D is TRBD2 (6 bases). The material was peripheral blood, obtained 28 days after the second AZD1222 dose. The CDR3 sequence is CASSSPPRTTQETQYF. CDR3 nucleotides: TGTGCCAGTAGTTCGCCACCCCGGACTACCCAAGAGACCCAGTACTTC.